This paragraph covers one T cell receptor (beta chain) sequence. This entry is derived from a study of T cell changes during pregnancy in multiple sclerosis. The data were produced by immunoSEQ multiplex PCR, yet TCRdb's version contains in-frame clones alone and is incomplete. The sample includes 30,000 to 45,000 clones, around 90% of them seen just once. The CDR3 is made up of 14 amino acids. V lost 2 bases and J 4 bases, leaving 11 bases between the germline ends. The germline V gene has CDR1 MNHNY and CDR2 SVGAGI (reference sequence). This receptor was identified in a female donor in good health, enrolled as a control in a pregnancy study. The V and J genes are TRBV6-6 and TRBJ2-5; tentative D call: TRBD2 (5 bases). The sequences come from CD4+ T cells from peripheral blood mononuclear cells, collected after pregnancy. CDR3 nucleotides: TGTGCCAGCAGTTACACGAAAGGGAGAGAGACCCAGTACTTC. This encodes CASSYTKGRETQYF.